This section outlines one T cell receptor (beta chain) sequence together with its context. The conserved final phenylalanine or tryptophan is absent from the CDR3, which likely points to a read error. For TCR beta, libraries came from iRepertoire HTBI primers and Arm-PCR of CDR3 regions. From the multiplex PCR reads, TCRdb called clonotypes with MiXCR, one entry per CDR3 protein. Of fewer than 350,000 distinct CDR3 sequences in the sample, 18% were seen once. The sample originates from a study of regulatory T cells in long-lasting Graves disease. Study overall: Prior antithyroid drug treatment in newly diagnosed Graves' patients lasted under 3 months.

The CDR3 totals 14 residues. With V trimmed by 1 base and J by 4 bases, 4 bases remained unmatched. Germline V gene sequence: CDR1 DFQATT, CDR2 SNEGSKA (reference sequence). As for time point: newly diagnosed GD, antithyroid drugs for less than 3 months. With RNA extracted from PBMCs as input, the TCR library was made. EDTA tubes collected 9 to 9.5 milliliters of peripheral blood. The sequenced sample was peripheral blood mononuclear cells (PBMCs), obtained at new diagnosis, from a patient treated with antithyroid drugs. The gene calls are TRBV20-1 and TRBJ2-1, with 7 bases fitting TRBD2. This clonotype originated in a female donor with Graves disease. For the CDR3, the DNA is TGCAGTGCTAGAGTGCCTAGCGGTTACAATGAGCAGTTCCTC. Translating gives CSARVPSGYNEQFL.